This T cell receptor beta chain comes out of a study of blood T cell repertoires in COVID-19. Libraries were prepared by immunoSEQ multiplex PCR; TCRdb keeps only in-frame clonotypes and omits some of them. Altogether some 31,000 clones are present, approximately 86% being singletons, with the ten largest covering approximately 12%. This CDR3 region has 14 residues. In germline, CDR1 is MNHEY, CDR2 SMNVEV (reference sequence). V was clipped by 4 bases and J by 2 bases; unmatched bases: 3. The sample taken for sequencing was peripheral blood. This chain links TRBV27 with TRBJ2-3, with 7 bases matching TRBD2. The TCR was taken from a human donor in a cohort sampled during active COVID-19. The donor label of this sample is uncertain. The CDR3 is CASSYQRDTDTQYF. CDR3 sequence (DNA): TGTGCCAGCAGTTACCAGCGGGACACAGATACGCAGTATTTT.